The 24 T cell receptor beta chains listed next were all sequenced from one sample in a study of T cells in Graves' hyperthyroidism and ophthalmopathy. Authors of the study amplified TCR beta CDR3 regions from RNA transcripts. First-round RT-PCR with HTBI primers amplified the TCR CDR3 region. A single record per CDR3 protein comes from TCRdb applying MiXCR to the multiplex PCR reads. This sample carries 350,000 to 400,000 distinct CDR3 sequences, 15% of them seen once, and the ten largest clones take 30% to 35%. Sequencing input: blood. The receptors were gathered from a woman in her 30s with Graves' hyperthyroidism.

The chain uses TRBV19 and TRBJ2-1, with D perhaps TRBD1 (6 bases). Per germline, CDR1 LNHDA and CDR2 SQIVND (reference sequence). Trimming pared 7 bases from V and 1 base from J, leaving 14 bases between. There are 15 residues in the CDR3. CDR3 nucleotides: TGTGCCAGTAACGAGGGGGTGTCTTCCTACAATGAGCAGTTCTTC. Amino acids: CASNEGVSSYNEQFF.

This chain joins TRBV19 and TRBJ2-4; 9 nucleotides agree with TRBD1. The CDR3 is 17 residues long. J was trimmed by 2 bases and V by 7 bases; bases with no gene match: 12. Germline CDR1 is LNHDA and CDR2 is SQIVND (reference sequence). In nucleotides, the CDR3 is TGTGCCAGTAACTCGGGACAGGGTGTGGGTACCAAAAACATTCAGTACTTC. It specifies CASNSGQGVGTKNIQYF.

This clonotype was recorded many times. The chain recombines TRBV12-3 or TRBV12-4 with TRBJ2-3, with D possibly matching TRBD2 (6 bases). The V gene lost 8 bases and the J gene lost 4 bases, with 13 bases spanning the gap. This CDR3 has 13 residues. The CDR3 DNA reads TGTGCCAGCTCGAGGGACTCCCCAGATACGCAGTATTTT. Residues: CASSRDSPDTQYF.

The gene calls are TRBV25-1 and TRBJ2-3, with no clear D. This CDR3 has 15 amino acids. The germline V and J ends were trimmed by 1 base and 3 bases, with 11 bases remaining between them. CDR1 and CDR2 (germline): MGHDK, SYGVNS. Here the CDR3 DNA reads TGTGCCAGCAGTGAATCGGACGATCGTACAGATACGCAGTATTTT. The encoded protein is CASSESDDRTDTQYF.

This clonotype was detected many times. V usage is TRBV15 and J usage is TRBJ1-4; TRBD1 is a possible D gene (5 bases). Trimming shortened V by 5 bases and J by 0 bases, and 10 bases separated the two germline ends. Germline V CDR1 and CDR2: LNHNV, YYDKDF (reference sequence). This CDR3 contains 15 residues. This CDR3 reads CATSGGGATNEKLFF. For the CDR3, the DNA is TGTGCCACCAGCGGAGGAGGGGCAACTAATGAAAAACTGTTTTTT. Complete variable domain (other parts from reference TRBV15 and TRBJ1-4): DAMVIQNPRYQVTQFGKPVTLSCSQTLNHNVMYWYQQKSSQAPKLLFHYYDKDFNNEADTPDNFQSRRPNTSFCFLDIRSPGLGDTAMYLCATSGGGATNEKLFFGSGTQLSVL.

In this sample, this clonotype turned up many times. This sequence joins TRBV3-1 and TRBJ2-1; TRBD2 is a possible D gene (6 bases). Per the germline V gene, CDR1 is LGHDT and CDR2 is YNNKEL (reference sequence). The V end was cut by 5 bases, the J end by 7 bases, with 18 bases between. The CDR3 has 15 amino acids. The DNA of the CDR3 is TGTGCCAGCAGCTTCTCCGGGACTGGGGGGAATGAGCAGTTCTTC. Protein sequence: CASSFSGTGGNEQFF.

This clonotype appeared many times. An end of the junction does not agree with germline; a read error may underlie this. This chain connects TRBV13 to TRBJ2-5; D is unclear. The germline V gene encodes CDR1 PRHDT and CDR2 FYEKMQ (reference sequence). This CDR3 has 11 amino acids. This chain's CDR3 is CASSLQKTQYF. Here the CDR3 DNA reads TGTGCCAGCAGCCTCCAAAAGACCCAGTACTTC.

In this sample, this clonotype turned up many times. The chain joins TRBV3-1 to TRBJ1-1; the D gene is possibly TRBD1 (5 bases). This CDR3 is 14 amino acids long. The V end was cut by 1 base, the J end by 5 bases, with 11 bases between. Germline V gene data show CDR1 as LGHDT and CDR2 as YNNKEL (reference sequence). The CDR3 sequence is CASSQVAGTTEAFF. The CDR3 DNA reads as TGTGCCAGCAGCCAAGTAGCAGGGACGACTGAAGCTTTCTTT.

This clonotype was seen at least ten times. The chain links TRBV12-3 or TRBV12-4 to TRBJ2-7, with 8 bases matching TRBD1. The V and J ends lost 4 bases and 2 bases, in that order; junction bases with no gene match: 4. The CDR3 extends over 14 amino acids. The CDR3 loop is CASSSRTGTYEQYF. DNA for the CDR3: TGTGCCAGCAGTTCCCGGACAGGGACCTACGAGCAGTACTTC.

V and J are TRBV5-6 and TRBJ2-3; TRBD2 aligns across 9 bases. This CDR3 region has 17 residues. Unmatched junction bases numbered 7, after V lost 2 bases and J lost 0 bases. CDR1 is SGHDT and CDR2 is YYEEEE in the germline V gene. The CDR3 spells CASSFPATSGSTDTQYF. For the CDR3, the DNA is TGTGCCAGCAGCTTCCCCGCAACTAGCGGGAGCACAGATACGCAGTATTTT.

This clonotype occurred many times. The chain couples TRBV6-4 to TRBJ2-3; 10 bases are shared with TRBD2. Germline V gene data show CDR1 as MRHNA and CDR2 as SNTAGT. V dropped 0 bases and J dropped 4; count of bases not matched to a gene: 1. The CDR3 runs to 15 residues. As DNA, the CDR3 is TGTGCCAGCAGTGACTCGCTAGCGGGAGCAGATACGCAGTATTTT. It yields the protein CASSDSLAGADTQYF.

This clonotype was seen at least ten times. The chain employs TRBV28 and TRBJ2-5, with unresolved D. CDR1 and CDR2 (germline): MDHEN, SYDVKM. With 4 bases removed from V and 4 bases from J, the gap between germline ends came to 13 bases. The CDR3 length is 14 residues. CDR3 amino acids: CASSYRNSRETQYF. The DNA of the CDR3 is TGTGCCAGCAGTTACCGAAATAGCAGAGAGACCCAGTACTTC.

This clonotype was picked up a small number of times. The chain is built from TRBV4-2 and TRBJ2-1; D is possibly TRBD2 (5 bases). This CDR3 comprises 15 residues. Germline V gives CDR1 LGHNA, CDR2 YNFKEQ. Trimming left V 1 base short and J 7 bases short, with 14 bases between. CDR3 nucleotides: TGTGCCAGCAGCCAAGTGGGTTCGACTACGAATGAGCAGTTCTTC. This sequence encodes CASSQVGSTTNEQFF.

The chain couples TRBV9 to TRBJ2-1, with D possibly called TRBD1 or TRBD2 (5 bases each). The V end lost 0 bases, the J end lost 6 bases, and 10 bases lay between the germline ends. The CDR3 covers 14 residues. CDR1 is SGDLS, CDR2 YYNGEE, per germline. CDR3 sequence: CASSVGGNVNEQFF. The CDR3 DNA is TGTGCCAGCAGCGTAGGGGGGAACGTCAATGAGCAGTTCTTC.

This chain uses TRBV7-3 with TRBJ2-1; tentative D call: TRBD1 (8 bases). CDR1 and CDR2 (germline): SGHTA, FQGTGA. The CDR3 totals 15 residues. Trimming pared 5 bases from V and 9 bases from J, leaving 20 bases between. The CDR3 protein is CASSPRTGRGGEQFF. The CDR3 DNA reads TGTGCCAGCAGCCCTAGGACAGGGAGGGGGGGTGAGCAGTTCTTC.

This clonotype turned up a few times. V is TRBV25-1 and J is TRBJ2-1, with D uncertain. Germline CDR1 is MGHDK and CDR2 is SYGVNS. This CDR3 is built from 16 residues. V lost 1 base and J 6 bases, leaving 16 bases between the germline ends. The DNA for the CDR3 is TGTGCCAGCAGTGAATTAGGCCCGAGTTCTTTCAATGAGCAGTTCTTC. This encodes CASSELGPSSFNEQFF.

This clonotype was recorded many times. This chain's CDR3 is CASSQASSGRSHEQFF. In DNA form, the CDR3 reads TGTGCCAGCAGCCAAGCGTCTAGCGGGAGGTCTCATGAGCAGTTCTTC. V is TRBV3-1 and J is TRBJ2-1, with 11 bases identical to TRBD2. This CDR3 has 16 residues. Germline trimming cut 1 base from V and 8 bases from J; bases unmatched to any gene: 7. Germline CDR1 LGHDT, CDR2 YNNKEL (reference sequence).

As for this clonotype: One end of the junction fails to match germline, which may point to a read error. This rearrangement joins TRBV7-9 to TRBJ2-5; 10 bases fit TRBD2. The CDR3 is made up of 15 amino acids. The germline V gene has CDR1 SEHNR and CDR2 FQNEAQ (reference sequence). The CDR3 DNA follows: TGTGCCGGCAGCTTAGCACTAGCGGGACAAGAGACCCAGTACTTC. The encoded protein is CAGSLALAGQETQYF.

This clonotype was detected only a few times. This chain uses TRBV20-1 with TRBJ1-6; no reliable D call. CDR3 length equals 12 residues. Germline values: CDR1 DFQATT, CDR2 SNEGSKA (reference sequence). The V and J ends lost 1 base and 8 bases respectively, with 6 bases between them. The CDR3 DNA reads TGCAGTGCTAGAGGGACTCATTCACCCCTCCACTTT. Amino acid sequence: CSARGTHSPLHF.

This CDR3 is CSVEAGANEQYF. The DNA for the CDR3 is TGCAGCGTTGAGGCGGGAGCAAACGAGCAGTACTTC. The chain couples TRBV29-1 to TRBJ2-7, with 7 bases fitting TRBD2. With V trimmed by 3 bases and J by 5 bases, 4 bases remained unmatched. Germline V gene lookup returns CDR1 SQVTM and CDR2 ANQGSEA. The CDR3 is made up of 12 amino acids.

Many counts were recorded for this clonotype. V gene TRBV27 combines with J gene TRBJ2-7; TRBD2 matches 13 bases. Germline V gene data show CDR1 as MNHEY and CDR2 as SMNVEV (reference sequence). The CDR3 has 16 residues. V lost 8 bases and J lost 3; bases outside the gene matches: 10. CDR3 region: CASRLAGGGGGYEQYF. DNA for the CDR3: TGTGCCAGCCGACTAGCGGGAGGCGGCGGGGGCTACGAGCAGTACTTC.

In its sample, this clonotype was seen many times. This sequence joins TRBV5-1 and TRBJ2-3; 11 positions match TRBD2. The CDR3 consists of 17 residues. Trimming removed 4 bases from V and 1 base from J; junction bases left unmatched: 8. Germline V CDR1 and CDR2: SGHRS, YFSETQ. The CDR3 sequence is CASSIGTSGYGTDTQYF. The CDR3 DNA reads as TGCGCCAGCAGCATCGGGACTAGCGGTTACGGCACAGATACGCAGTATTTT.

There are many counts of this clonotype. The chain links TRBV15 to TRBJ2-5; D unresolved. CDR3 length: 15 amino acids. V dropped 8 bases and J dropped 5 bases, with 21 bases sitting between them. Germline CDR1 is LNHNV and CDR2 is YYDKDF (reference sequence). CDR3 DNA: TGTGCCACCGCGCTCTCCAGACACTCTAGGGAGACCCAGTACTTC. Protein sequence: CATALSRHSRETQYF. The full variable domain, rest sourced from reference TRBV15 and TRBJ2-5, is DAMVIQNPRYQVTQFGKPVTLSCSQTLNHNVMYWYQQKSSQAPKLLFHYYDKDFNNEADTPDNFQSRRPNTSFCFLDIRSPGLGDTAMYLCATALSRHSRETQYFGPGTRLLVL.

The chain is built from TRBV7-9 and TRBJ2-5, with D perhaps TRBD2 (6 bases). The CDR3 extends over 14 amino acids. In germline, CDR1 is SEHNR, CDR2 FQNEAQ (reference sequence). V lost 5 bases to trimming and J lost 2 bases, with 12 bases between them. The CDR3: CASSVFRGQETQYF. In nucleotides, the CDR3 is TGTGCCAGCAGCGTCTTCCGGGGGCAAGAGACCCAGTACTTC. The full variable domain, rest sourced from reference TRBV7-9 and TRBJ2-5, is DTGVSQNPRHKITKRGQNVTFRCDPISEHNRLYWYRQTLGQGPEFLTYFQNEAQLEKSRLLSDRFSAERPKGSFSTLEIQRTEQGDSAMYLCASSVFRGQETQYFGPGTRLLVL.